This entry lists 9 T cell receptor beta chains sequenced from one sample in a study of regulatory T cells in long-lasting Graves disease. Time point in this sample: newly diagnosed GD, antithyroid drugs for less than 3 months. Extracted PBMC RNA gave rise to the TCR library. Researchers made TCR beta libraries by using iRepertoire HTBI primers and running Arm-PCR on CDR3 regions. One entry per CDR3 protein results from TCRdb running MiXCR on the multiplex PCR reads. The table lists roughly 530,000 distinct CDR3 sequences, roughly a sixth of them singletons. This same sample was also taken into another study, of T cells in Graves' hyperthyroidism and ophthalmopathy.

The material was peripheral blood mononuclear cells (PBMCs), obtained at new diagnosis, from a patient treated with antithyroid drugs. The receptors stem from a woman aged 35-60 years with Graves disease.

The chain couples TRBV19 to TRBJ1-2, with 10 bases that match TRBD1. CDR1 is LNHDA, CDR2 SQIVND, per germline (reference sequence). V shed 9 bases and J 1 base; nucleotides not matched to a gene: 14. The CDR3 totals 17 residues. CDR3 coding DNA: TGTGCCAGCGCCCAGGACAGGGGGAAGGGGGGTAACTATGGCTACACCTTC. Translating gives CASAQDRGKGGNYGYTF.

This chain connects TRBV4-1 to TRBJ1-6; D gene uncertain. CDR3 length equals 13 residues. Germline CDR1 and CDR2: MGHRA and YSYEKL. The germline V and J ends were trimmed by 4 bases and 9 bases, with 10 bases remaining between them. The CDR3 DNA sequence: TGCGCCAGCAGCCGCGGAGGAAGTTCACCCCTCCACTTT. This gives the protein CASSRGGSSPLHF.

The genes are TRBV6-1 and TRBJ2-1; possibly TRBD2 for D (5 bases). V lost 3 bases and J 3 bases, leaving 18 bases between the germline ends. The germline CDR1 and CDR2 sequences are MNHNS and SASEGT. The CDR3 runs 17 residues. CDR3 DNA sequence: TGTGCCAGCAGTGAGTCGGTGGGGAGTATCTACTACAATGAGCAGTTCTTC. Residues: CASSESVGSIYYNEQFF.

This clonotype was recorded many times. The V and J genes are TRBV11-2 and TRBJ2-2; 13 nucleotides match TRBD2. CDR3 size: 18 residues. Looked up from germline, CDR1 is SGHAT and CDR2 is FQNNGV. After removal of 5 bases from V and 0 bases from J, the junction contained 6 bases not matched to a gene. The CDR3 DNA reads TGTGCCAGCAGCCCAGGACTAGCGGGGGCCACGAACACCGGGGAGCTGTTTTTT. Translating gives CASSPGLAGATNTGELFF.

The chain combines TRBV13 with TRBJ1-1, with D hard to call. The germline V gene has CDR1 PRHDT and CDR2 FYEKMQ (reference sequence). Deletions cut 2 bases from V and 1 base from J, with 11 bases between. The CDR3 runs to 15 residues. CDR3 loop: CASSLRVVGNTEAFF. Here the CDR3 DNA reads TGTGCCAGCAGCTTAAGGGTTGTAGGGAACACTGAAGCTTTCTTT. The whole variable domain, filled in from reference TRBV13 and TRBJ1-1, reads AAGVIQSPRHLIKEKRETATLKCYPIPRHDTVYWYQQGPGQDPQFLISFYEKMQSDKGSIPDRFSAQQFSDYHSELNMSSLELGDSALYFCASSLRVVGNTEAFFGQGTRLTVV.

This clonotype appeared a few times. The chain links TRBV20-1 to TRBJ2-5; D might be TRBD2 (6 bases). V gave up 1 base and J gave up 3 bases, with 18 bases separating them. CDR3 length equals 16 residues. Germline V lookup: CDR1 DFQATT, CDR2 SNEGSKA (reference sequence). CDR3 amino acids: CSARVPQTRGKETQYF. The CDR3 nucleotides read TGCAGTGCTAGAGTCCCCCAGACTAGGGGAAAAGAGACCCAGTACTTC.

This clonotype was observed many times. The chain joins TRBV2 to TRBJ2-1; D perhaps matches TRBD2 (6 bases). The CDR3 extends over 14 amino acids. Trimming took off 7 bases at V and 3 bases at J, with 13 bases between the two ends. Germline V gives CDR1 SNHLY, CDR2 FYNNEI. CDR3 in amino acids: CASTPGVFYNEQFF. CDR3 nucleotides: TGTGCCAGCACTCCGGGGGTTTTCTACAATGAGCAGTTCTTC.

The chain uses TRBV29-1 and TRBJ2-5; TRBD2 matches at 8 bases. The V and J ends lost 2 bases and 5 bases, in that order; junction bases with no gene match: 4. Per the germline V gene, CDR1 is SQVTM and CDR2 is ANQGSEA. The CDR3 runs 13 residues. The DNA for the CDR3 is TGCAGCGTTGAACGGGGGGGAAGGGAGACCCAGTACTTC. This codes for CSVERGGRETQYF.

V usage is TRBV5-4 and J usage is TRBJ1-4; D is unresolved. The V gene lost 0 bases and the J gene lost 5 bases, with 8 bases spanning the gap. CDR1 is SGHNT and CDR2 is YYREEE in the germline V gene (reference sequence). This CDR3 has 14 residues. Here the CDR3 reads CASSLDGYNEKLFF. The DNA for the CDR3 is TGTGCCAGCAGCTTGGACGGATACAATGAAAAACTGTTTTTT.